This note documents a single TCR beta chain sequence. The data stem from a study of blood T cell repertoires in COVID-19. Study overall: T cells, B-cell-depleted T cells, or PBMCs supplied cDNA or gDNA.

Clones were read by immunoSEQ multiplex PCR, and TCRdb kept only the in-frame ones, dropping some. The table shows more than 30,000 clones, with around 86% occurring only once. The V and J ends lost 1 base and 3 bases respectively, with 19 bases between them. The CDR3 totals 17 residues. The germline V gene has CDR1 MNHNS and CDR2 SASEGT. This receptor was taken from a man in his 60s with active COVID-19. The sequenced sample was peripheral blood. The chain is built from TRBV6-1 and TRBJ2-7, with a possible D match to TRBD2 (6 bases). DNA of the CDR3: TGTGCCAGCAGTGAAGTTGAAGGCCCGGGGGTGGGCTACGAGCAGTACTTC. This translates into CASSEVEGPGVGYEQYF.